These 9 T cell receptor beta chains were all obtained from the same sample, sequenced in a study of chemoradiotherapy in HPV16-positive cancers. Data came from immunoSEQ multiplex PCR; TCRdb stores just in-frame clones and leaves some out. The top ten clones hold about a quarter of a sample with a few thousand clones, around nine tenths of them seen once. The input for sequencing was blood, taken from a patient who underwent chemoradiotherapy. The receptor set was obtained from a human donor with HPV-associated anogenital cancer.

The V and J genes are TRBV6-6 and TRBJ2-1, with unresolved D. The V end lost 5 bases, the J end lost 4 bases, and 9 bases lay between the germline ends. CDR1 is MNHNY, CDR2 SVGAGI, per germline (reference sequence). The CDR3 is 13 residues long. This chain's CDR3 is CASSHDIYNEQFF. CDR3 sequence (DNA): TGTGCCAGCAGTCATGACATATACAATGAGCAGTTCTTC.

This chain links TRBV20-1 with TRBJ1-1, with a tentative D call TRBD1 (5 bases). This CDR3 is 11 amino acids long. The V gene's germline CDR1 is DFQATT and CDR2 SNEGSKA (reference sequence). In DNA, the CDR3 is TGCAGGGCCGGGACTGCGACTGAAGCTTTCTTT. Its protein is CRAGTATEAFF.

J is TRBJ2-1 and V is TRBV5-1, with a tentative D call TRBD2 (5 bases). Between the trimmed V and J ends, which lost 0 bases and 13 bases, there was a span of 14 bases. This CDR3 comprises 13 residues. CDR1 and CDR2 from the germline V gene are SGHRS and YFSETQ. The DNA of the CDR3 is TGCGCCAGCAGCTTGGATGTAGGAGGATATCAGTTCTTC. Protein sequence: CASSLDVGGYQFF. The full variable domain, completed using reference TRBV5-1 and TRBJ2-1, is KAGVTQTPRYLIKTRGQQVTLSCSPISGHRSVSWYQQTPGQGLQFLFEYFSETQRNKGNFPGRFSGRQFSNSRSEMNVSTLELGDSALYLCASSLDVGGYQFFGPGTRLTVL.

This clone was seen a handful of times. CDR3 DNA sequence: TGCGCCAGCAGGACGGGCAGGGGTTCCTACAATGAGCAGTTCTTC. This sequence encodes CASRTGRGSYNEQFF. The chain joins TRBV10-1 to TRBJ2-1; possibly TRBD1 for D (6 bases). From germline, CDR1 is WNHNN and CDR2 SYGVQD (reference sequence). This CDR3 spans 15 amino acids. Trimming removed 6 bases at V and 1 base at J, with 13 bases between.

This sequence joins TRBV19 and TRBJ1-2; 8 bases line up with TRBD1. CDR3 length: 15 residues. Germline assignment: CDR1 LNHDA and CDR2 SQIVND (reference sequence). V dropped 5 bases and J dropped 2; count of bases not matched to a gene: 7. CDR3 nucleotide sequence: TGTGCCAGTAGTCCCCCGACAGGGGAGAACTATGGCTACACCTTC. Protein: CASSPPTGENYGYTF. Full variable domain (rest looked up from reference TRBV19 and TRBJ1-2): DGGITQSPKYLFRKEGQNVTLSCEQNLNHDAMYWYRQDPGQGLRLIYYSQIVNDFQKGDIAEGYSVSREKKESFPLTVTSAQKNPTAFYLCASSPPTGENYGYTFGSGTRLTVV.

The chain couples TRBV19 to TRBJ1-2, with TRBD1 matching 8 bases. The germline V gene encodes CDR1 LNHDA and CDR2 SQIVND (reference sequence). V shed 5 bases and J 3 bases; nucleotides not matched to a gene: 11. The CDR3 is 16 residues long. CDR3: CASSPRTGISYYGYTF. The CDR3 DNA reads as TGTGCCAGTAGTCCCCGGACAGGGATTAGTTACTATGGCTACACCTTC.

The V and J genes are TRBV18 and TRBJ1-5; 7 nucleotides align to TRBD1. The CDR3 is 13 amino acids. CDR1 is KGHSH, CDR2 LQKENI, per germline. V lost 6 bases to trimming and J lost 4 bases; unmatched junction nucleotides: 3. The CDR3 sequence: CASSPDRNQPQHF. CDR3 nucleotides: TGTGCCAGCTCTCCGGACAGGAATCAGCCCCAGCATTTT. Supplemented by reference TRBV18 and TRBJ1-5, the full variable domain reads NAGVMQNPRHLVRRRGQEARLRCSPMKGHSHVYWYRQLPEEGLKFMVYLQKENIIDESGMPKERFSAEFPKEGPSILRIQQVVRGDSAAYFCASSPDRNQPQHFGDGTRLSIL.

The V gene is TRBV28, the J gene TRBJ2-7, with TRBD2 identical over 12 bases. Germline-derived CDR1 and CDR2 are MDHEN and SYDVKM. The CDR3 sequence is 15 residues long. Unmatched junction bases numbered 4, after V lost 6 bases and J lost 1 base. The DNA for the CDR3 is TGTGCCAGCAGCGTGGGGACTAGCGGGTCCTACGAGCAGTACTTC. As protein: CASSVGTSGSYEQYF.

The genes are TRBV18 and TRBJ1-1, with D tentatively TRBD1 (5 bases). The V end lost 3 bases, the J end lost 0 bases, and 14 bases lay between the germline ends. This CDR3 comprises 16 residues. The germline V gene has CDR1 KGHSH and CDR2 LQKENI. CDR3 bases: TGTGCCAGCTCACCGGGGACGGGAAATTTGAACACTGAAGCTTTCTTT. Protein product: CASSPGTGNLNTEAFF.